Each of the 26 T cell receptor beta chains below was sequenced from the same sample in a study of cytomegalovirus exposure and HLA in healthy donors. The PCR ran on 60 Vbeta and 13 Jbeta primers. The method was immunoSEQ multiplex PCR; TCRdb's version includes in-frame clones alone and lacks a portion of them. The sample shows fewer than 150,000 clones, 78% of them seen only once. The sample comprised PBMCs. The receptors were sampled from a male donor in good health and CMV-seronegative.

The chain uses TRBV19 and TRBJ2-1; 10 nucleotides line up with TRBD2. With 4 bases clipped from V and 4 bases from J, the junction kept 10 bases outside the gene matches. This CDR3 has 17 residues. Looked up from germline, CDR1 is LNHDA and CDR2 is SQIVND (reference sequence). The CDR3 coding sequence is TGTGCCAGTAGTAGATTTTCGGGACTAGCGAAGTACAATGAGCAGTTCTTC. This translates into CASSRFSGLAKYNEQFF.

The count of this clone is one. The V gene is TRBV7-2, the J gene TRBJ2-5; D possibly corresponds to TRBD1 (6 bases). The CDR3 is 14 residues long. V lost 5 bases to trimming and J lost 0 bases, with 10 bases between them. Germline V CDR1 and CDR2: SGHTA, FQGNSA. The CDR3 region is CASSGDRYQETQYF. Written as DNA, the CDR3 is TGTGCCAGCAGCGGCGACAGGTACCAAGAGACCCAGTACTTC.

CDR3 in amino acids: CASNEENSPLHF. CDR3 in DNA: TGTGCCAGCAACGAGGAGAATTCACCCCTCCACTTT. The chain uses TRBV2 and TRBJ1-6, with D unresolved. The V end lost 7 bases, the J end lost 7 bases, and 8 bases lay between the germline ends. Germline V gene data show CDR1 as SNHLY and CDR2 as FYNNEI. This CDR3 contains 12 residues.

J is TRBJ1-1 and V is TRBV18; a possible D gene is TRBD1 (5 bases). The V end lost 6 bases, the J end lost 0 bases, and 14 bases lay between the germline ends. This CDR3 has 15 residues. Germline V CDR1 and CDR2: KGHSH, LQKENI. The CDR3: CASSHDRPMNTEAFF. CDR3 DNA sequence: TGTGCCAGCTCCCACGACAGACCCATGAACACTGAAGCTTTCTTT.

V usage is TRBV19 and J usage is TRBJ1-5, with D uncertain. The germline V gene encodes CDR1 LNHDA and CDR2 SQIVND (reference sequence). This CDR3 comprises 15 residues. V lost 5 bases, J lost 0 bases, and 11 bases lay in between. CDR3 loop: CASSYREVSNQPQHF. In DNA form, the CDR3 reads TGTGCCAGTAGTTACCGGGAAGTTAGCAATCAGCCCCAGCATTTT.

J is TRBJ2-7 and V is TRBV7-9, with a weak D call TRBD2 (6 bases). The CDR3 is made up of 15 amino acids. In germline, CDR1 is SEHNR, CDR2 FQNEAQ (reference sequence). V dropped 4 bases and J dropped 0 bases, with 13 bases sitting between them. The CDR3 nucleotides are TGTGCCAGCAGCTCCCCGACTAGTCTCTCCTACGAGCAGTACTTC. Translating it yields CASSSPTSLSYEQYF. Using reference TRBV7-9 and TRBJ2-7 for the parts outside the CDR3, the full variable domain is DTGVSQNPRHKITKRGQNVTFRCDPISEHNRLYWYRQTLGQGPEFLTYFQNEAQLEKSRLLSDRFSAERPKGSFSTLEIQRTEQGDSAMYLCASSSPTSLSYEQYFGPGTRLTVT.

A word on this clone: A junction end diverges from the germline sequence, so it may reflect a read error. The V gene is TRBV29-1, the J gene TRBJ1-2, with D uncertain. This CDR3 is built from 11 residues. Germline CDR1 reads SQVTM; CDR2 reads ANQGSEA. The CDR3 bases are TGCAGCGTCGAAGATCGAGCGGGCTACACCTTC. Protein product: CSVEDRAGYTF.

This clone was detected once. The chain carries TRBV19 and TRBJ1-5, with 9 bases fitting TRBD1. CDR1 is LNHDA, CDR2 SQIVND, per germline (reference sequence). V dropped 6 bases and J dropped 3; count of bases not matched to a gene: 12. The CDR3 runs to 17 residues. CDR3 protein: CASRITGGDLVNQPQHF. In nucleotides, the CDR3 is TGTGCCAGTAGGATTACAGGGGGCGATCTTGTCAATCAGCCCCAGCATTTT.

The chain uses TRBV16 and TRBJ2-3; D may be TRBD2 (5 bases). CDR3 length: 13 amino acids. The germline gives CDR1 KGHSY, CDR2 FQNENV. V was trimmed by 4 bases and J by 7 bases, leaving 12 bases between them. This CDR3 reads CASSPTPGNTQYF. In DNA form, the CDR3 reads TGTGCCAGCAGCCCGACTCCCGGGAATACGCAGTATTTT.

The CDR3 reads CASSLIGTFFSDTQYF. For the CDR3, the DNA is TGCGCCAGCAGCCTTATCGGGACTTTTTTTTCAGATACGCAGTATTTT. V gene TRBV4-1 combines with J gene TRBJ2-3, with D perhaps TRBD2 (6 bases). Germline values: CDR1 MGHRA, CDR2 YSYEKL. The V gene lost 4 bases and the J gene lost 4 bases, with 18 bases spanning the gap. There are 16 residues in the CDR3.

This clone appeared a few times. Other DNA sequences in the sample encode the same CDR3. V is TRBV7-8 and J is TRBJ1-1, with D possibly TRBD1 on 5 matching bases. V lost 2 bases to trimming and J lost 4 bases, with 8 bases between them. Germline V lookup: CDR1 SGHVS, CDR2 FQNEAQ. The CDR3 has 13 amino acids. CDR3 sequence: CASSLTGGTEAFF. As DNA, the CDR3 is TGTGCCAGCAGCTTAACCGGGGGCACTGAAGCTTTCTTT.

The CDR3 DNA reads as TGTGCCAGCAGCACAGGGGGCCTTGACACCGGGGAGCTGTTTTTT. Its protein product is CASSTGGLDTGELFF. The chain recombines TRBV28 with TRBJ2-2; 9 nucleotides align to TRBD1. V lost 6 bases to trimming and J lost 3 bases; unmatched junction nucleotides: 5. This CDR3 has 15 amino acids. The germline CDR1 and CDR2 sequences are MDHEN and SYDVKM.

V is TRBV30 and J is TRBJ2-7; TRBD2 matches 7 bases. The CDR3 contains 12 residues. V dropped 1 base and J dropped 8; count of bases not matched to a gene: 5. In germline, CDR1 is GTSNPN, CDR2 SVGIG (reference sequence). For the CDR3, the DNA is TGTGCCTGGAGTGAGACTAGCCCAAAGCAGTACTTC. Protein: CAWSETSPKQYF.

The chain uses TRBV7-3 and TRBJ1-2, with TRBD1 matching 9 bases. V trimming: 5 bases; J trimming: 8 bases; junction bases outside the gene matches: 6. The CDR3 contains 13 residues. Looked up from germline, CDR1 is SGHTA and CDR2 is FQGTGA. The CDR3 protein is CASSEHRGQGYTF. CDR3 sequence (DNA): TGTGCCAGCAGCGAACACAGGGGGCAAGGCTACACCTTC.

The rearrangement joins TRBV19 to TRBJ1-1; 8 bases are a match to TRBD1. This CDR3 is built from 13 residues. The germline gives CDR1 LNHDA, CDR2 SQIVND (reference sequence). Trimming removed 3 bases from V and 8 bases from J; junction bases left unmatched: 5. The CDR3 DNA reads TGTGCCAGTAGTATGGGGACAGGTAGGGAAGCTTTCTTT. Residues: CASSMGTGREAFF.

The CDR3 reads CASSRLAGGLGEQYF. In DNA, the CDR3 is TGTGCCAGCAGTAGACTAGCGGGAGGACTGGGCGAGCAGTACTTC. This chain uses TRBV2 with TRBJ2-7; 13 bases line up with TRBD2. The V segment lost 5 bases and the J segment 6 bases; nucleotides outside the gene matches: 7. The CDR3 spans 15 residues. Germline V gives CDR1 SNHLY, CDR2 FYNNEI.

The chain employs TRBV5-1 and TRBJ1-3; 10 bases are shared with TRBD1. Germline-derived CDR1 and CDR2 are SGHRS and YFSETQ. There are 16 residues in the CDR3. With V trimmed by 0 bases and J by 4 bases, 4 bases remained unmatched. As DNA, the CDR3 is TGCGCCAGCAGCTTGGGGGACAGGGGTGCCGGAAACACCATATATTTT. Protein sequence: CASSLGDRGAGNTIYF.

The chain combines TRBV13 with TRBJ2-1; 7 bases are a match to TRBD2. The CDR3 loop spans 17 amino acids. Trimming at V came to 5 bases and at J to 3 bases, leaving 13 bases not matched to a gene. From germline, CDR1 is PRHDT and CDR2 FYEKMQ (reference sequence). Here the CDR3 reads CASSLLGGRALYNEQFF. The CDR3 nucleotides are TGTGCCAGCAGCCTTCTGGGGGGGAGGGCCCTCTACAATGAGCAGTTCTTC.

This chain links TRBV4-1 with TRBJ2-5; unclear D gene. The last part of the DNA fits TRBJ2-7 better; the J call may be wrong. This CDR3 region has 13 residues. Germline CDR1 MGHRA, CDR2 YSYEKL. The CDR3 here is CASSQDVPYEQYF. CDR3 coding DNA: TGCGCCAGCAGCCAAGACGTTCCCTACGAGCAGTACTTC.

The chain combines TRBV6-5 with TRBJ1-3; 8 nucleotides agree with TRBD1. The germline gives CDR1 MNHEY, CDR2 SVGAGI. This CDR3 is 15 amino acids long. V shed 6 bases, J shed 5 bases, and the junction held 9 bases outside the gene matches. The CDR3 DNA reads as TGTGCCAGCAGCTTCGGACAGGGCGGGCGAAACACCATATATTTT. Protein: CASSFGQGGRNTIYF.

This clone was counted a few times. J is TRBJ2-7 and V is TRBV2, with 8 positions matching TRBD2. The length of the CDR3 is 15 residues. Germline V gene data show CDR1 as SNHLY and CDR2 as FYNNEI. J gave up 3 bases and V 7 bases, and 11 bases lay outside the gene matches. The CDR3 sequence: CASTPRGTSGYEQYF. CDR3 coding DNA: TGTGCCAGCACCCCACGGGGAACTAGCGGCTACGAGCAGTACTTC.

The chain carries TRBV19 and TRBJ2-7, with D perhaps TRBD1 (6 bases). Trimming stripped 6 bases from V and 3 bases from J, with 15 bases between. The CDR3 is 14 amino acids. Germline lookup yields CDR1 LNHDA and CDR2 SQIVND (reference sequence). Here the CDR3 reads CASSPRGRGYEQYF. The CDR3, as DNA: TGTGCCAGTAGCCCGAGGGGCAGGGGCTACGAGCAGTACTTC.

CDR3 region: CASSVATGSPSTGELFF. The CDR3 coding sequence is TGTGCCAGCAGCGTAGCTACAGGGTCACCATCCACCGGGGAGCTGTTTTTT. The V call is TRBV9, the J call TRBJ2-2; possibly TRBD1 for D (6 bases). Trimming shortened V by 0 bases and J by 4 bases, and 16 bases separated the two germline ends. The CDR3 runs to 17 residues. Germline loops: CDR1 SGDLS, CDR2 YYNGEE.

V gene TRBV11-2 combines with J gene TRBJ1-1; the match to TRBD1 covers 10 bases. This CDR3 is 17 amino acids long. Per the germline V gene, CDR1 is SGHAT and CDR2 is FQNNGV. V lost 3 bases and J lost 1; bases outside the gene matches: 8. Written as DNA, the CDR3 is TGTGCCAGCAGCTTGGTAGGACAGGGGGAGCCGAACACTGAAGCTTTCTTT. Translating gives CASSLVGQGEPNTEAFF.

CDR3 sequence (DNA): TGTGCCAGCAGCTTGGTAGGAGTGGTTACACTGGGTGGGCAGTACTTC. Encoded protein: CASSLVGVVTLGGQYF. The chain recombines TRBV5-6 with TRBJ2-7, with D unresolved. The CDR3 has 16 amino acids. Germline V gene lookup returns CDR1 SGHDT and CDR2 YYEEEE. V lost 0 bases to trimming and J lost 9 bases, with 22 bases between them.

The rearrangement links TRBV7-8 to TRBJ2-5, with TRBD2 matching 12 bases. After removal of 0 bases from V and 6 bases from J, the junction contained 11 bases not matched to a gene. There are 18 residues in the CDR3. The germline CDR1 and CDR2 sequences are SGHVS and FQNEAQ. In nucleotides, the CDR3 is TGTGCCAGCAGCTTAGCAGGGACTAGCGGGCTCCTCGGGAAGACCCAGTACTTC. This gives the protein CASSLAGTSGLLGKTQYF.